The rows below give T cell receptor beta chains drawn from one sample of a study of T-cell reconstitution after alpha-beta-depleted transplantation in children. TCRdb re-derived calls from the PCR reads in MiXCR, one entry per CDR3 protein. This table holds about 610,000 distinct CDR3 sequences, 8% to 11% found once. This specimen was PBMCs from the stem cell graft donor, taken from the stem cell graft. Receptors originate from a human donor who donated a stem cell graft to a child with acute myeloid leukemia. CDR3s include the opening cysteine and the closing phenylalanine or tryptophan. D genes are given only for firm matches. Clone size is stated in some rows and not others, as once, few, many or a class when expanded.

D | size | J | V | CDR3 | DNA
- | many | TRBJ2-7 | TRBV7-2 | CASSHTPGLRNEQYF | TGTGCCAGCAGCCATACTCCGGGACTCCGAAACGAGCAGTACTTC
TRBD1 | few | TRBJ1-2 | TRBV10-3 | CAISAFRTGDDYGYTF | TGTGCCATCAGTGCTTTTCGGACAGGGGACGACTATGGCTACACCTTC
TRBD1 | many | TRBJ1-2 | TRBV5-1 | CASSLGTGAYTF | TGCGCCAGCAGCCTGGGGACAGGTGCCTACACCTTC
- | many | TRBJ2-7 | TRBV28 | CASSSGGSGEQYF | TGTGCCAGCAGTTCCGGAGGGTCGGGCGAGCAGTACTTC
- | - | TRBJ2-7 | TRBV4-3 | CASSQEPAYEQYF | TGCGCCAGCAGCCAGGAACCTGCATACGAGCAGTACTTC
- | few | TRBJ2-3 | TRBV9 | CASSARGETAGTQYF | TGTGCCAGCAGCGCCCGGGGAGAAACCGCAGGTACGCAGTATTTT
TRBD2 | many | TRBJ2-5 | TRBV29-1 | CSVPLPAGVGETQYF | TGCAGCGTCCCCCTACCGGCGGGAGTAGGTGAGACCCAGTACTTC
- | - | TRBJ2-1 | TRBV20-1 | CSASASNEQFF | TGCAGTGCTAGCGCCTCCAATGAGCAGTTCTTC
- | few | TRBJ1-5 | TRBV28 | CASSLSREDQPQHF | TGTGCCAGCAGTTTAAGCAGGGAAGATCAGCCCCAGCATTTT
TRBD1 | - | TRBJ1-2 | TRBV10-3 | CASQTGNGYTF | TGTGCCAGCCAGACAGGGAATGGCTACACCTTC
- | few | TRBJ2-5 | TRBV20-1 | CSARARTQGSGTQYF | TGCAGTGCTAGAGCCCGAACCCAGGGGTCCGGGACCCAGTACTTC
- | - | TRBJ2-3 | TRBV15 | CATSNGGSTDTQYF | TGTGCCACCAGCAACGGGGGTAGCACAGATACGCAGTATTTT
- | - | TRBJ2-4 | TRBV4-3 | CASSQAVGNIQYF | TGCGCCAGCAGCCAAGCGGTGGGGAACATTCAGTACTTC
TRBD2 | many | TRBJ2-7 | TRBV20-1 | CSARTSGRADSYEQYF | TGCAGTGCTAGAACTAGCGGGAGGGCGGACTCCTACGAGCAGTACTTC
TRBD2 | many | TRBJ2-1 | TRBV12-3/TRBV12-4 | CASSLLAGNYNEQFF | TGTGCCAGCAGTTTGTTAGCGGGTAACTACAATGAGCAGTTCTTC
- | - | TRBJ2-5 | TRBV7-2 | CASSRGGGLGETQYF | TGTGCCAGCAGCAGGGGGGGGGGCCTTGGGGAGACCCAGTACTTC
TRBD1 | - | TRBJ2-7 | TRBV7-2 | CASSLVSQGAGYEQYF | TGTGCCAGCAGCTTAGTGTCCCAGGGGGCGGGGTACGAGCAGTACTTC
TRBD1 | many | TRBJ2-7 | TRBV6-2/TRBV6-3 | CASSTPGQGIDEQYF | TGTGCCAGCAGTACACCGGGACAGGGTATAGACGAGCAGTACTTC
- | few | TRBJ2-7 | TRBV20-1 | CSAGGSGSYEQYF | TGCAGTGCGGGTGGTAGCGGCAGTTACGAGCAGTACTTC
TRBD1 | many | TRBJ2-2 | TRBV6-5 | CASRVQGVAGELFF | TGTGCCAGCAGAGTACAGGGGGTGGCCGGGGAGCTGTTTTTT
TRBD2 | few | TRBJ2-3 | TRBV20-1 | CSASIAGGLGTDTQYF | TGCAGTGCTAGTATTGCGGGAGGGCTCGGCACAGATACGCAGTATTTT
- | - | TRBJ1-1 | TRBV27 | CATRVRGPAHEAFF | TGTGCCACCCGGGTGCGGGGCCCAGCCCATGAAGCTTTCTTT
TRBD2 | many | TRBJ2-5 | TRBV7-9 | CASRRTSVETQYF | TGTGCCAGCAGACGGACTAGCGTGGAGACCCAGTACTTC
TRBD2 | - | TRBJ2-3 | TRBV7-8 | CASSLPSSGRTLLPTDTQYF | TGTGCCAGCAGCTTACCTTCTAGCGGGAGGACTCTCTTACCCACAGATACGCAGTATTTT
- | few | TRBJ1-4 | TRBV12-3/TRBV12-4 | CASSPYEGGGGSEKLFF | TGTGCCAGCAGTCCCTATGAGGGTGGGGGGGGAAGTGAAAAACTGTTTTTT
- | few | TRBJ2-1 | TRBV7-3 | CASSEQGGEQFF | TGTGCCAGCAGCGAACAGGGGGGGGAGCAGTTCTTC
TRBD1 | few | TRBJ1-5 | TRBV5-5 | CASSFLDRAGQPQHF | TGTGCCAGCAGCTTCCTGGACAGGGCGGGTCAGCCCCAGCATTTT
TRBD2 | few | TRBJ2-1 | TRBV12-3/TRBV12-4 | CASSVTSGSSGEQFF | TGTGCCAGCAGTGTTACTAGCGGGAGTTCAGGCGAGCAGTTCTTC
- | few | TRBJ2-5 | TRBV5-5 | CASSSGTPQETQYF | TGTGCCAGCAGCTCGGGGACTCCCCAAGAGACCCAGTACTTC
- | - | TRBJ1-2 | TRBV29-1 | CSVEARYYGYTF | TGCAGCGTTGAGGCCAGATACTATGGCTACACCTTC
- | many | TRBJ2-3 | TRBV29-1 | CSVFSGTQYF | TGCAGCGTCTTTAGCGGTACGCAGTATTTT
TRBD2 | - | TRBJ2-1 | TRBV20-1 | CSAPRGGNYNEQFF | TGCAGTGCCCCCCGCGGGGGGAACTACAATGAGCAGTTCTTC
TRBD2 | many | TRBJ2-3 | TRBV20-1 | CSALGLDRYTQYF | TGCAGTGCTTTAGGACTAGATCGGTATACGCAGTATTTT
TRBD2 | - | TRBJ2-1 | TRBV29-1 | CSVDNGGSEQFF | TGCAGCGTTGATAACGGGGGGAGTGAGCAGTTCTTC
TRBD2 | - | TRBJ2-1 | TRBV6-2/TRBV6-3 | CASGAVLTGTSGINEQFF | TGTGCCAGCGGAGCAGTCCTAACCGGGACTAGCGGGATAAATGAGCAGTTCTTC
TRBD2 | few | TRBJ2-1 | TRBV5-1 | CASSPWTSGNDEQFF | TGCGCCAGCAGCCCCTGGACTAGCGGGAACGATGAGCAGTTCTTC
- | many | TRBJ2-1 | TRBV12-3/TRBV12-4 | CASSSPPGSTDEQFF | TGTGCCAGCAGTTCTCCCCCGGGCTCAACGGATGAGCAGTTCTTC
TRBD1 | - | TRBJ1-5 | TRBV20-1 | CSARGSPGQPQHF | TGCAGTGCCAGGGGGAGTCCGGGTCAGCCCCAGCATTTT
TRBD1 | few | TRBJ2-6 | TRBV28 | CASSLAQGARGANVLTF | TGTGCCAGCAGTTTGGCCCAGGGGGCGCGGGGGGCCAACGTCCTGACTTTC
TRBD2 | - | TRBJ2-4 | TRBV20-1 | CSARDISGSAKNIQYF | TGCAGTGCTAGAGATATTAGCGGGAGTGCCAAAAACATTCAGTACTTC
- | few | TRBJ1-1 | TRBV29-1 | CSVAVHTEAFF | TGCAGCGTGGCCGTTCACACTGAAGCTTTCTTT
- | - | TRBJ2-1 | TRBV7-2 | CASSRYEEQFF | TGTGCCAGCAGCCGTTACGAAGAGCAGTTCTTC
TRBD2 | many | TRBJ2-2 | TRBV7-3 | CASSPKLAGATGELFF | TGTGCCAGCAGCCCCAAACTAGCGGGAGCGACCGGGGAGCTGTTTTTT
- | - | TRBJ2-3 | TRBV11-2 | CASSSREPLPTDTQYF | TGTGCCAGCAGCTCCCGAGAACCACTACCCACAGATACGCAGTATTTT
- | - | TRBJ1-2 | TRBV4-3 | CASSQGMSGGSGYTF | TGCGCCAGCAGCCAAGGAATGAGTGGGGGGTCTGGCTACACCTTC
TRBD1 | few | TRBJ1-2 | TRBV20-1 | CSARPTSGGAGNGYTF | TGCAGTGCTAGACCAACTTCAGGGGGCGCGGGTAATGGCTACACCTTC
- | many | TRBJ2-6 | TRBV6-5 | CASSPNFSGANVLTF | TGTGCCAGCAGTCCTAACTTCTCTGGGGCCAACGTCCTGACTTTC
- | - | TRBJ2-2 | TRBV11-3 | CASSLGVGGPNTGELFF | TGTGCCAGCAGCTTAGGGGTGGGAGGCCCGAACACCGGGGAGCTGTTTTTT
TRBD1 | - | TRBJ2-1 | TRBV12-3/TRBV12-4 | CASTRAGGAYNEQFF | TGTGCCAGCACAAGGGCAGGGGGCGCTTACAATGAGCAGTTCTTC
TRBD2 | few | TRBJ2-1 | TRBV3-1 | CASSYSGTKVDEQFF | TGTGCCAGCAGCTATAGCGGGACGAAGGTCGATGAGCAGTTCTTC
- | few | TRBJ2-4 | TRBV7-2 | CASSLASQLAKNIQYF | TGTGCCAGCAGCTTAGCGAGCCAGCTAGCCAAAAACATTCAGTACTTC
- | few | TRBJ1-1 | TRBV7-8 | CASRGAMAMNTEAFF | TGTGCCAGCAGAGGGGCCATGGCTATGAACACTGAAGCTTTCTTT
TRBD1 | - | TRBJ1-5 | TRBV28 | CASSGPQGANVQPQHF | TGTGCCAGCAGTGGACCCCAGGGGGCCAATGTTCAGCCCCAGCATTTT
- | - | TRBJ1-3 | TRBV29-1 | CSVERDSGNTIYF | TGCAGCGTTGAGAGGGACTCTGGAAACACCATATATTTT